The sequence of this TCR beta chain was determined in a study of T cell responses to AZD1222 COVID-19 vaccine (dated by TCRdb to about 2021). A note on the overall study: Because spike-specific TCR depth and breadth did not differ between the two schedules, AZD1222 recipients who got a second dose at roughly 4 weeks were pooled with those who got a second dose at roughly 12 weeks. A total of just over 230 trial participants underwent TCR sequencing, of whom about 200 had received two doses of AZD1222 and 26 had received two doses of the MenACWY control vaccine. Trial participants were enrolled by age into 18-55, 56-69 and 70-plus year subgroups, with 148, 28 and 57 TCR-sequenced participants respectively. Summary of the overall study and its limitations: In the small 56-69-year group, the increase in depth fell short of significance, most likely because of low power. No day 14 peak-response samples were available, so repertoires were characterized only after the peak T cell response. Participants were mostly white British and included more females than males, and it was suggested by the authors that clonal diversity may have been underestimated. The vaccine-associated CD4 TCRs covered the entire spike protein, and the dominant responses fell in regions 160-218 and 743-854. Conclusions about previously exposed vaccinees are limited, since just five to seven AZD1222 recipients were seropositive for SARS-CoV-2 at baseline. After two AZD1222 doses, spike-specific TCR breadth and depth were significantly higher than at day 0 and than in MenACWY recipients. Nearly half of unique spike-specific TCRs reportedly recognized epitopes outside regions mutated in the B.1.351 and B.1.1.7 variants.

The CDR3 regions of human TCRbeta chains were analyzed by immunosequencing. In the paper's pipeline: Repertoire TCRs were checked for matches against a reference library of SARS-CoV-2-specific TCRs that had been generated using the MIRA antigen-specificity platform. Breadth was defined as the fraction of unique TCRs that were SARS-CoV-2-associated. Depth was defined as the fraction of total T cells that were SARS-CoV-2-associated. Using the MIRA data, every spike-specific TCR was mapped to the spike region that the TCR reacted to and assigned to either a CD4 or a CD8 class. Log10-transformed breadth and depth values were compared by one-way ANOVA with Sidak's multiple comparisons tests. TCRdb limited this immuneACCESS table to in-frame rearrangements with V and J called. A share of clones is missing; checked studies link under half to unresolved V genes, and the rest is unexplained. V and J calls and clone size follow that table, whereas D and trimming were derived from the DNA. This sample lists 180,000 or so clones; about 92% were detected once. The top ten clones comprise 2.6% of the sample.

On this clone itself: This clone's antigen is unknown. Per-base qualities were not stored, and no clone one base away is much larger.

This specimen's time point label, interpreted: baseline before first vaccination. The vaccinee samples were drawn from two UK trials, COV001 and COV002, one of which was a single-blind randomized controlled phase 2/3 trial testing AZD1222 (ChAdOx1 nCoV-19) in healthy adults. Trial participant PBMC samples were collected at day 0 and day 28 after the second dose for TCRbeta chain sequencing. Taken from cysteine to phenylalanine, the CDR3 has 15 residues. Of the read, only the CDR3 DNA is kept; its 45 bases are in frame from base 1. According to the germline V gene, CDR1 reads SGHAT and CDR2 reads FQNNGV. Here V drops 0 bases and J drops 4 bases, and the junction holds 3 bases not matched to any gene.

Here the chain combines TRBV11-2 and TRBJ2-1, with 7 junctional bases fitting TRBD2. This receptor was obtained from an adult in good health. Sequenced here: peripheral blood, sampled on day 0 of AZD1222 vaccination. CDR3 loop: CASSLDPSGYNEQFF. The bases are TGTGCCAGCAGCTTAGACCCTAGCGGATACAATGAGCAGTTCTTC.